These T cell receptor beta chains were read from a single sample in a study of blood T cell repertoires in COVID-19. This table comes from immunoSEQ multiplex PCR, and its TCRdb copy is limited to in-frame clones, with some not included. The table records some 130,000 clones, approximately 87% of them present only once. Sequencing input: peripheral blood. The receptors were sampled from an older woman with acute or convalescent COVID-19. The CDR3 runs from the conserved cysteine through the conserved F or W. D genes are given only for firm matches. Some rows have no size entry. The others give once, few or many, or a class for an expanded clone.

d_call: .
clone_size: .
v_call: TRBV6-5
j_call: TRBJ1-1
cdr3_nt: TGTGCCAGCAGGCATGCCCGGGATCCGAGGACTGAAGCTTTCTTT
cdr3_aa: CASRHARDPRTEAFF

d_call: .
clone_size: .
v_call: TRBV7-9
j_call: TRBJ1-3
cdr3_nt: TGTGCCAGCAGCTTAGAAGCGCGGGTAACTGGAAACACCATATATTTT
cdr3_aa: CASSLEARVTGNTIYF

d_call: TRBD1
clone_size: .
v_call: TRBV12-5
j_call: TRBJ2-5
cdr3_nt: TGTGCTAGTGGTAAAGGGACAGGCCACCCAGAGACCCAGTACTTC
cdr3_aa: CASGKGTGHPETQYF

d_call: .
clone_size: .
v_call: TRBV19
j_call: TRBJ2-2
cdr3_nt: TGTGCCAGTAGCCCCAGAACGGGACAGAACACCGGGGAGCTGTTTTTT
cdr3_aa: CASSPRTGQNTGELFF

d_call: .
clone_size: .
v_call: TRBV29-1
j_call: TRBJ1-2
cdr3_nt: TGCAGCGTTGAAAGGCGCCAGCGATCTAACTATGGCTACACCTTC
cdr3_aa: CSVERRQRSNYGYTF

d_call: TRBD1
clone_size: .
v_call: TRBV11-2
j_call: TRBJ1-1
cdr3_nt: TGTGCCAGCAGCTTAGGGGCAGGGGGCCTCTCTGAAGCTTTCTTT
cdr3_aa: CASSLGAGGLSEAFF

d_call: .
clone_size: once
v_call: TRBV12-3/TRBV12-4
j_call: TRBJ2-2
cdr3_nt: TGTGCCAGCAAACCTACCGGGAATGGGGAGCTGTTTTTT
cdr3_aa: CASKPTGNGELFF

d_call: .
clone_size: .
v_call: TRBV7-2
j_call: TRBJ2-2
cdr3_nt: TGTGCCAGCAGCTCCCTCTGGGTAGCGAGAAACACCGGGGAGCTGTTTTTT
cdr3_aa: CASSSLWVARNTGELFF

d_call: .
clone_size: once
v_call: TRBV28
j_call: TRBJ2-7
cdr3_nt: TGTGCCAGCAGTTTTCTGGCGGGACGTATAGAGCAGTACTTC
cdr3_aa: CASSFLAGRIEQYF

d_call: .
clone_size: .
v_call: TRBV7-9
j_call: TRBJ2-3
cdr3_nt: TGTGCCAGCAGCTCCGAACGAGACAGACCTCCTGCGGATTTT
cdr3_aa: CASSSERDRPPADF

d_call: .
clone_size: .
v_call: TRBV6-5
j_call: TRBJ2-2
cdr3_nt: TGTGCCAGCAGTCAATTCCACACCGGGGAGCTGTTTTTT
cdr3_aa: CASSQFHTGELFF

d_call: .
clone_size: few
v_call: TRBV7-6
j_call: TRBJ2-1
cdr3_nt: TGTGCCAGCAGCTTATCAGGTAGCTCCTACAATGAGCAGTTCTTC
cdr3_aa: CASSLSGSSYNEQFF

d_call: .
clone_size: .
v_call: TRBV5-3
j_call: TRBJ1-1
cdr3_nt: TGTGCCAGAAGCTCTGTCCAGGACACTGAAGCTTTCTTT
cdr3_aa: CARSSVQDTEAFF

d_call: TRBD2
clone_size: .
v_call: TRBV9
j_call: TRBJ2-3
cdr3_nt: TGTGCCAGCAGCGTATTCCCAGCGGGAGTAGCAGATACGCAGTATTTT
cdr3_aa: CASSVFPAGVADTQYF

d_call: TRBD1
clone_size: .
v_call: TRBV6-5
j_call: TRBJ1-1
cdr3_nt: TGTGCCAGCAGTTCGACAGGGACGGGCACTGAAGCTTTCTTT
cdr3_aa: CASSSTGTGTEAFF